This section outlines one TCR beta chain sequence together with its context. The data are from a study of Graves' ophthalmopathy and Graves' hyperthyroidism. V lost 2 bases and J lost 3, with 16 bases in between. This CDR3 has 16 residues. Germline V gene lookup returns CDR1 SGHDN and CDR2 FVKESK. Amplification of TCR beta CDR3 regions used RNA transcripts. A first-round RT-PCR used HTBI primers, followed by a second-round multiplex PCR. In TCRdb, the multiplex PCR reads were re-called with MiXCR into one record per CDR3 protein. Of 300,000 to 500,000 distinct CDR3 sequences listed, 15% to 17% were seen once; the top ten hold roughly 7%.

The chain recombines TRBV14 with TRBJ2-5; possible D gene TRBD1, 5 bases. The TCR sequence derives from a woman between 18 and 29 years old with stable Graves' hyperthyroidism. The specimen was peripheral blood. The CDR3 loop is CASSQKYSPGKETQYF. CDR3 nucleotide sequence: TGTGCCAGCAGCCAAAAGTACTCCCCAGGGAAAGAGACCCAGTACTTC. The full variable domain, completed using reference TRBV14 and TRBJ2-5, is EAGVTQFPSHSVIEKGQTVTLRCDPISGHDNLYWYRRVMGKEIKFLLHFVKESKQDESGMPNNRFLAERTGGTYSTLKVQPAELEDSGVYFCASSQKYSPGKETQYFGPGTRLLVL.